Following are 18 T cell receptor beta chains from one sample sequenced in a study of identical twins. TCRdb fed the 5' RACE reads into MiXCR, producing one record per CDR3 protein. The top ten clones hold less than 2.5% of a sample with under 250,000 distinct CDR3 sequences, around 8.1% of them seen once. The data also belong to a second study, concerning yellow fever vaccine responses in identical twins.

The material sequenced was memory (CD45RO+) T cells sorted from blood. The receptors stem from a woman aged 18-30 years in good health.

In this sample, this clonotype turned up many times. The chain joins TRBV20-1 to TRBJ2-3, with D possibly TRBD2 on 6 matching bases. Trimming removed 1 base from V and 3 bases from J, with 17 bases in between. The length of the CDR3 is 16 residues. Germline-derived CDR1 and CDR2 are DFQATT and SNEGSKA (reference sequence). The CDR3 reads CSARVKTGRRTDTQYF. For the CDR3, the DNA is TGCAGTGCTAGAGTGAAGACTGGGAGGCGGACAGATACGCAGTATTTT.

The chain has TRBV10-2 and TRBJ2-3; 12 bases fit TRBD2. This CDR3 contains 15 residues. V lost 6 bases to trimming and J lost 6 bases; unmatched junction nucleotides: 7. Germline CDR1 and CDR2: WSHSY and SAAADI. CDR3 in amino acids: CASRRLAGVKDTQYF. As DNA, the CDR3 is TGCGCCAGCAGAAGACTAGCGGGAGTGAAGGATACGCAGTATTTT.

This clonotype was observed many times. The chain joins TRBV3-2 to TRBJ2-1. TRBV3-2 constitutes a pseudogene. This CDR3 spans 15 amino acids. CDR3 region: CASSQSGVSYNEQFF. In DNA, the CDR3 is TGTGCCAGCAGCCAATCCGGCGTCTCCTACAATGAGCAGTTCTTC.

The chain joins TRBV29-1 to TRBJ2-7; TRBD1 agrees at 9 bases. The germline gives CDR1 SQVTM, CDR2 ANQGSEA. With V trimmed by 6 bases and J by 6 bases, 6 bases remained unmatched. The CDR3 is made up of 12 amino acids. CDR3 sequence (DNA): TGCAGCGTCAGACAGGGGGACGGCGAGCAGTACTTC. This codes for CSVRQGDGEQYF.

CDR3 nucleotide sequence: TGTGCCAGCAGCTTAGTCACGGAGACGCAGTATTTT. As protein: CASSLVTETQYF. The chain carries TRBV7-2 and TRBJ2-3, with D unresolved. Germline CDR1 reads SGHTA; CDR2 reads FQGNSA. This CDR3 region has 12 residues. Trimming cost V 1 base and J 9 bases, with 8 bases left between them.

This clonotype was seen repeatedly, ten times or more. The V and J genes are TRBV6-2 or TRBV6-3 and TRBJ2-2; 7 nucleotides agree with TRBD2. Germline CDR1 MNHEY, CDR2 SVGEGT. With V trimmed by 6 bases and J by 2 bases, 6 bases remained unmatched. This CDR3 spans 15 amino acids. CDR3: CASRAGNLNTGELFF. Written as DNA, the CDR3 is TGTGCCAGCAGAGCGGGGAACCTTAACACCGGGGAGCTGTTTTTT.

This clonotype has a handful of counts. The chain combines TRBV6-5 with TRBJ1-1; no firm D call. The CDR3 length is 12 residues. V was trimmed by 5 bases and J by 7 bases, leaving 11 bases between them. Per the germline V gene, CDR1 is MNHEY and CDR2 is SVGAGI. CDR3 bases: TGTGCCAGCAGTCACCGGGAGAGTGAAGCTTTCTTT. Protein: CASSHRESEAFF.

In this sample, this clonotype turned up many times. The chain combines TRBV4-3 with TRBJ2-4; 10 bases line up with TRBD1. With 3 bases clipped from V and 7 bases from J, the junction kept 6 bases outside the gene matches. Per germline, CDR1 LGHNA and CDR2 YSLEER. The CDR3 consists of 15 residues. CDR3 residues: CASSQVPGQGNIQYF. In DNA, the CDR3 is TGCGCCAGCAGCCAGGTTCCGGGACAGGGGAACATTCAGTACTTC.

This clonotype was recorded at least ten times. The gene calls are TRBV10-3 and TRBJ2-1; 10 positions agree with TRBD2. V lost 2 bases to trimming and J lost 0 bases; unmatched junction nucleotides: 16. CDR1 ENHRY and CDR2 SYGVKD come from the germline V gene. The CDR3 loop spans 21 amino acids. The CDR3 reads CAISETLGASGSSSSYNEQFF. CDR3 nucleotides: TGTGCCATCAGTGAGACCCTCGGGGCTAGCGGGAGTTCTAGCTCCTACAATGAGCAGTTCTTC.

This clonotype appeared a few times. For the CDR3, the DNA is TGTGCCACGGGGAGGGGATTTAGCAATCAGCCCCAGCATTTT. Translating gives CATGRGFSNQPQHF. The V call is TRBV6-1, the J call TRBJ1-5, with D perhaps matching TRBD1 (5 bases). The germline V and J ends were trimmed by 10 bases and 0 bases, with 13 bases remaining between them. Per the germline V gene, CDR1 is MNHNS and CDR2 is SASEGT. The CDR3 is made up of 14 amino acids.

There are a few counts of this clonotype. J is TRBJ2-3 and V is TRBV7-2, with 9 bases fitting TRBD1. CDR1 and CDR2 from the germline V gene are SGHTA and FQGNSA. This CDR3 region has 15 residues. J was trimmed by 5 bases and V by 5 bases; bases with no gene match: 8. The CDR3 DNA is TGTGCCAGCAGCCCCGGGACAGGGACGCGAGATACGCAGTATTTT. Its translation is CASSPGTGTRDTQYF.

This clonotype turned up a few times. The rearrangement uses TRBV29-1 and TRBJ1-1, with D possibly matching TRBD1 (5 bases). The V end lost 4 bases, the J end lost 4 bases, and 13 bases lay between the germline ends. The CDR3 is made up of 13 amino acids. CDR1 is SQVTM and CDR2 is ANQGSEA in the germline V gene. This CDR3 is CSVGGTQTTEAFF. CDR3 nucleotide sequence: TGCAGCGTTGGGGGGACCCAGACCACTGAAGCTTTCTTT.

This clonotype was picked up many times. One junction end does not reproduce the germline sequence, and a read error may be involved. The chain carries TRBV7-6 and TRBJ2-7; D may be TRBD1 (5 bases). There are 13 residues in the CDR3. Looked up from germline, CDR1 is SGHVS and CDR2 is FNYEAQ. The CDR3 DNA sequence: TGTGCCAGCAGTTTAGGGGCTGGGTACGAGCAGTACTTC. This sequence encodes CASSLGAGYEQYF.

This clonotype was observed at least ten times. This chain uses TRBV5-1 with TRBJ2-5, with TRBD2 matching over 8 bases. Germline V gene sequence: CDR1 SGHRS, CDR2 YFSETQ. The CDR3 sequence is 16 residues long. With V trimmed by 4 bases and J by 5 bases, 13 bases remained unmatched. CDR3 residues: CASSPSGGNVRETQYF. The CDR3 DNA reads as TGCGCCAGCAGCCCGAGCGGGGGTAATGTACGGGAGACCCAGTACTTC.

This clonotype came up a few times. This rearrangement joins TRBV20-1 to TRBJ2-3, with 7 bases fitting TRBD2. Per the germline V gene, CDR1 is DFQATT and CDR2 is SNEGSKA (reference sequence). Trimming cost V 6 bases and J 2 bases; bases outside gene matches: 11. The CDR3 runs to 15 residues. In DNA, the CDR3 is TGCAGTGCCAGCGACTCCGGGACTATCACAGATACGCAGTATTTT. This encodes CSASDSGTITDTQYF.

This clonotype is labeled as medium-sized. The CDR3 DNA follows: TGCAGCGTTGAAGATCCAGGGTGGGACACCGGGGAGCTGTTTTTT. It translates to CSVEDPGWDTGELFF. V usage is TRBV29-1 and J usage is TRBJ2-2; D perhaps matches TRBD1 (5 bases). Per germline, CDR1 SQVTM and CDR2 ANQGSEA. V was shortened by 0 bases and J by 3 bases, with 11 bases between the two germline ends. This CDR3 has 15 residues.

This clonotype was counted ten times or more. The chain is built from TRBV7-3 and TRBJ2-2; a weak D match, TRBD2 (5 bases). CDR1 and CDR2 from the germline V gene are SGHTA and FQGTGA. This CDR3 spans 16 amino acids. V was clipped by 2 bases and J by 0 bases, with 10 bases between them. DNA for the CDR3: TGTGCCAGCAGCTTACAAGCGGCCGCGAACACCGGGGAGCTGTTTTTT. This translates into CASSLQAAANTGELFF.

This clonotype was seen repeatedly, ten times or more. V is TRBV4-3 and J is TRBJ1-5, with a tentative D call TRBD1 (6 bases). CDR3 length equals 15 residues. Germline CDR1 reads LGHNA; CDR2 reads YSLEER. V was clipped by 0 bases and J by 8 bases, with 14 bases between them. The CDR3 DNA follows: TGCGCCAGCAGCCAAGAATGGGGGGGGCTAAAGCCCCAGCATTTT. Amino acid sequence: CASSQEWGGLKPQHF.